One sample yielded the 9 T cell receptor beta chains listed below, sequenced in a study of T cells in Graves' hyperthyroidism and ophthalmopathy. RNA transcripts were the template for amplifying TCR beta CDR3 regions. In the first-round RT-PCR of the TCR CDR3, the HTBI primer set was used. TCRdb reprocessed the multiplex PCR reads with MiXCR, giving one entry per CDR3 protein. The data hold about 480,000 distinct CDR3 sequences, with 13% to 15% observed a single time. What was sequenced was blood. These receptors all come from a young woman with Graves' hyperthyroidism.

This clonotype was counted ten times or more. CDR3 bases: TGTGCCTGGAGTGTACGACAGAGAGTCTATGGCTACACCTTC. Amino acids: CAWSVRQRVYGYTF. The J gene is TRBJ1-2, the V gene TRBV30, with TRBD1 as a possible D gene (5 bases). The CDR3 spans 14 residues. Trimming took 0 bases from V and 4 from J, leaving 12 bases between them. Germline V gene data show CDR1 as GTSNPN and CDR2 as SVGIG (reference sequence).

This clonotype occurred many times. V is TRBV6-2 or TRBV6-3 and J is TRBJ1-5; D gene uncertain. CDR1 and CDR2 (germline): MNHEY, SVGEGT. The ends were cut back, 5 bases at V and 0 bases at J, with 8 bases in the middle. This CDR3 contains 14 residues. The CDR3 sequence: CASSTANSNQPQHF. The CDR3 DNA sequence: TGTGCCAGCAGTACAGCTAATAGCAATCAGCCCCAGCATTTT.

Many counts were recorded for this clonotype. The J gene is TRBJ2-1, the V gene TRBV24-1; 8 nucleotides line up with TRBD2. With V trimmed by 5 bases and J by 5 bases, 13 bases remained unmatched. Germline V gene sequence: CDR1 KGHDR, CDR2 SFDVKD. This CDR3 has 17 amino acids. The CDR3 DNA sequence: TGTGCCACCAGTGGTCTAGCGGGTCGTGAATCCGACAATGAGCAGTTCTTC. This codes for CATSGLAGRESDNEQFF.

With regard to this clonotype: This may be a read error: a much more frequent sequence differs by one nucleotide. This chain's CDR3 is CAGEERKEGTSGRDSSYEQYV. In DNA form, the CDR3 reads TGCGCCGGAGAAGAGAGAAAGGAAGGGACTAGCGGGAGGGACAGCTCCTACGAGCAGTACGTC. The chain is built from TRBV10-1 and TRBJ2-7, with TRBD2 matching 16 bases. Germline V gives CDR1 WNHNN, CDR2 SYGVQD (reference sequence). With 11 bases clipped from V and 0 bases from J, the junction kept 22 bases outside the gene matches. CDR3 size: 21 residues.

A few counts support this clonotype. The V call is TRBV6-2 or TRBV6-3, the J call TRBJ1-2; TRBD1 is a possible D gene (5 bases). This CDR3 has 15 amino acids. Germline V CDR1 and CDR2: MNHEY, SVGEGT. Trimming removed 5 bases at V and 3 bases at J, with 16 bases between. The CDR3: CASSQIGEGDYGYTF. The CDR3 nucleotides are TGTGCCAGCAGTCAAATAGGGGAGGGCGACTATGGCTACACCTTC.

This clonotype was counted ten times or more. The chain links TRBV10-3 to TRBJ1-1, with unresolved D. With 6 bases removed from V and 4 bases from J, the gap between germline ends came to 15 bases. Germline loops: CDR1 ENHRY, CDR2 SYGVKD. CDR3 length equals 14 residues. The CDR3 protein is CAISDPRDTTEAFF. The CDR3 DNA is TGTGCCATCAGCGATCCCCGGGATACCACTGAAGCTTTCTTT.

This clonotype has a count of ten or more. The chain uses TRBV10-2 and TRBJ2-1; 11 bases fit TRBD2. Germline loops: CDR1 WSHSY, CDR2 SAAADI. J was trimmed by 7 bases and V by 3 bases; bases with no gene match: 5. This CDR3 is built from 15 residues. DNA for the CDR3: TGCGCCAGCAGTGACGTTAGCGGGAGGGGTAATGAGCAGTTCTTC. It codes for CASSDVSGRGNEQFF.

This clonotype was recorded many times. The chain joins TRBV5-1 to TRBJ1-2, with 8 bases identical to TRBD1. Per the germline V gene, CDR1 is SGHRS and CDR2 is YFSETQ. The CDR3 is made up of 15 amino acids. V gave up 3 bases and J gave up 5 bases; unmatched junction bases: 9. CDR3 bases: TGCGCCAGCAGCTCGCGAGACAGGGGCCGATATGGCTACACCTTC. Its translation is CASSSRDRGRYGYTF.

This clonotype was observed a few times. The chain combines TRBV5-6 with TRBJ2-3, with TRBD2 matching 11 bases. Unmatched junction bases numbered 8, after V lost 2 bases and J lost 0 bases. The CDR3 is 18 amino acids. Germline V gene lookup returns CDR1 SGHDT and CDR2 YYEEEE. Here the CDR3 DNA reads TGTGCCAGCAGCTTTAGGCTAGCGGGAGGAAGTAGCACAGATACGCAGTATTTT. Translated, it gives CASSFRLAGGSSTDTQYF. Drawing the rest from reference TRBV5-6 and TRBJ2-3, the complete variable domain is DAGVTQSPTHLIKTRGQQVTLRCSPKSGHDTVSWYQQALGQGPQFIFQYYEEEERQRGNFPDRFSGHQFPNYSSELNVNALLLGDSALYLCASSFRLAGGSSTDTQYFGPGTRLTVL.